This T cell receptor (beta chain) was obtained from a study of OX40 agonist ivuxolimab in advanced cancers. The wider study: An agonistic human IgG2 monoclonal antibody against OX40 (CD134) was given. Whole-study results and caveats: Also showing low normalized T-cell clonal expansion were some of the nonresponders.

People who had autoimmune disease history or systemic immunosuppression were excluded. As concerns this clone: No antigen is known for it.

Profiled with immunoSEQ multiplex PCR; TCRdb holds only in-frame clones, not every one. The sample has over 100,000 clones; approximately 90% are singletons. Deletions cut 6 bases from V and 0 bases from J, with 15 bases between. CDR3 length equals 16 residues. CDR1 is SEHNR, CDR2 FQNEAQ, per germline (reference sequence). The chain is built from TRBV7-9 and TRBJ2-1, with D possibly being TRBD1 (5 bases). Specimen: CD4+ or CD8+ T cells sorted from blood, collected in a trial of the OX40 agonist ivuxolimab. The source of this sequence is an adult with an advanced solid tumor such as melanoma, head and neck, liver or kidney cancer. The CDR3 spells CASSVPQAISYNEQFF. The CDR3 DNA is TGTGCCAGCAGTGTACCACAGGCGATCTCCTACAATGAGCAGTTCTTC.